This T cell receptor (beta chain) was captured in a study of monozygotic twins with inflammatory bowel disease. TCRdb re-called the 5' RACE reads; one entry per CDR3 protein, DNA not given. This table holds around 200,000 distinct CDR3 sequences. The CDR3 is 15 amino acids. The genes are TRBV12-3 or TRBV12-4 and TRBJ2-5; TCRdb's D call of TRBD2 is untestable without DNA. Sequencing was carried out using blood. This TCR came from a human donor with ulcerative colitis or Crohn's disease, or a healthy co-twin of an affected twin (not recorded which). The CDR3 protein is CASSFGRSMRETQYF.